Below, 31 T cell receptor beta chains from the same sample are listed, as sequenced in a study of circulating CD8 cells and anti-PD-1 response in melanoma. Each library started from about 15 ng of total RNA using the QIAseq Immune Repertoire TCR panel. One entry per CDR3 protein, called by TCRdb with MiXCR from the reads. The sample carries about 230 distinct CDR3 sequences, approximately 9% recorded once. Sorting of live CD3+CD8+TCRalphabeta+ cells by PD-1 and/or TIGIT gave four subsets. Here the sequenced sample was CD8+ T cells from PBMCs, taken at baseline or after one month of anti-PD-1 therapy (not recorded which). The receptors here all came from a human donor with melanoma.

This clonotype rates as large. The chain carries TRBV23-1 and TRBJ2-7; tentative D call: TRBD1 (5 bases). TRBV23-1 is identified as an open reading frame with a role that is uncertain. V gave up 2 bases and J gave up 1 base, with 9 bases separating them. The CDR3 loop spans 14 amino acids. The CDR3 sequence is CASSQPRQSYEQYF. In DNA, the CDR3 is TGCGCCAGCAGTCAACCCCGACAGTCCTACGAGCAGTACTTC.

This chain uses TRBV2 with TRBJ1-1; D is uncertain. V dropped 7 bases and J dropped 0 bases, with 15 bases sitting between them. CDR1 and CDR2 (germline): SNHLY, FYNNEI. The length of the CDR3 is 15 residues. CDR3 DNA: TGTGCCAGCACCCGATCGACTGAAATGAACACTGAAGCTTTCTTT. Its protein product is CASTRSTEMNTEAFF.

With regard to this clonotype: This sequence may be a read error, since a much larger clone differs from it by one base. The chain has TRBV19 and TRBJ2-7; 9 positions agree with TRBD1. Germline values: CDR1 LNHDA, CDR2 SQIVND (reference sequence). This CDR3 comprises 14 residues. V lost 4 bases and J lost 3; bases outside the gene matches: 4. The CDR3 here is CASSTTGGIYEQYF. The CDR3 DNA is TGTGCCAGTAGTACGACAGGGGGAATCTACGAGCAGTACTTC.

By share, this clonotype counts as medium-sized. The chain carries TRBV2 and TRBJ1-2; TRBD1 aligns across 7 bases. The junction had 2 bases not matched to a gene; V was cut back by 9 bases and J by 4 bases. CDR1 and CDR2 from the germline V gene are SNHLY and FYNNEI. The length of the CDR3 is 11 residues. The CDR3 loop reads CASDRVYGYTF. As DNA, the CDR3 is TGTGCCAGTGACAGGGTCTATGGCTACACCTTC.

This clonotype is large (0.1 to 1%) by share. At one end, the junction sequence differs from germline, possibly due to a read error. This sequence joins TRBV19 and TRBJ2-1, with 8 bases lining up with TRBD1. This CDR3 has 14 amino acids. In germline, CDR1 is LNHDA, CDR2 SQIVND (reference sequence). Here the CDR3 reads CASSIGTGKYEHFF. CDR3 in DNA: TGTGCCAGTAGTATCGGGACAGGCAAATATGAGCATTTCTTC.

This clonotype was seen a single time. The chain carries TRBV28 and TRBJ2-7; D is ambiguous. V was pared by 6 bases and J by 4 bases, with 10 bases between. The length of the CDR3 is 12 residues. Per the germline V gene, CDR1 is MDHEN and CDR2 is SYDVKM. Written as DNA, the CDR3 is TGTGCCAGCAGCTTGGACGGTTACGAGCAGTACTTC. Its translation is CASSLDGYEQYF. The whole variable domain, filled in from reference TRBV28 and TRBJ2-7, reads DVKVTQSSRYLVKRTGEKVFLECVQDMDHENMFWYRQDPGLGLRLIYFSYDVKMKEKGDIPEGYSVSREKKERFSLILESASTNQTSMYLCASSLDGYEQYFGPGTRLTVT.

By share, this clonotype counts as large. CDR3 sequence reads: CASSPATGGYEQYF. In nucleotides, the CDR3 is TGTGCCAGCTCACCCGCGACAGGGGGCTACGAGCAGTACTTC. The V call is TRBV18, the J call TRBJ2-7, with TRBD1 identical over 9 bases. V shed 3 bases, J shed 3 bases, and the junction held 3 bases outside the gene matches. The CDR3 is 14 residues long. The germline V gene encodes CDR1 KGHSH and CDR2 LQKENI.

This clonotype is deemed large (0.1 to 1%). The chain carries TRBV12-3 or TRBV12-4 and TRBJ1-3, with D unclear. This CDR3 has 13 amino acids. Trimming pared 8 bases from V and 4 bases from J, leaving 12 bases between. CDR3 sequence (DNA): TGTGCCAGCGGGTCCGGCCCCGGAAACACCATATATTTT. Translation: CASGSGPGNTIYF.

This clonotype is medium-sized. The rearrangement uses TRBV2 and TRBJ2-5, with D perhaps matching TRBD2 (5 bases). Germline assignment: CDR1 SNHLY and CDR2 FYNNEI. Trimming stripped 4 bases from V and 9 bases from J, with 15 bases between. The CDR3 spans 13 residues. In nucleotides, the CDR3 is TGTGCCAGCAGTGCCAGAGGGCCGGAGGCCCAGTACTTC. It translates to CASSARGPEAQYF.

This clonotype qualifies as medium-sized (0.01 to 0.1%). V gene TRBV9 combines with J gene TRBJ2-2; tentative D call: TRBD2 (7 bases). There are 16 residues in the CDR3. V shed 3 bases and J shed 3 bases, with 15 bases lying between them. Germline values: CDR1 SGDLS, CDR2 YYNGEE. CDR3 coding DNA: TGTGCCAGCAGCGACCTCGGCGGGGGCGACACCGGGGAGCTGTTTTTT. Protein product: CASSDLGGGDTGELFF.

In this sample, this clonotype is large. This rearrangement joins TRBV2 to TRBJ1-1, with no clear D. The ends were cut back, 1 base at V and 6 bases at J, with 6 bases in the middle. Germline V gene sequence: CDR1 SNHLY, CDR2 FYNNEI. The CDR3 runs 12 residues. The CDR3 reads CASSEERAEAFF. In DNA form, the CDR3 reads TGTGCCAGCAGTGAAGAAAGGGCTGAAGCTTTCTTT.

This clonotype is deemed medium-sized. J is TRBJ1-1 and V is TRBV19; D unresolved. This CDR3 comprises 12 residues. Trimming stripped 1 base from V and 1 base from J, with 1 base between. Germline loops: CDR1 LNHDA, CDR2 SQIVND (reference sequence). Here the CDR3 reads CASSIGNTEAFF. CDR3 DNA: TGTGCCAGTAGTATAGGGAACACTGAAGCTTTCTTT.

By sample fraction, this clonotype is large. The chain couples TRBV4-1 to TRBJ2-1, with 7 bases identical to TRBD2. The CDR3 runs 13 residues. V lost 10 bases, J lost 9 bases, and 12 bases stayed unmatched. The germline V gene has CDR1 MGHRA and CDR2 YSYEKL. For the CDR3, the DNA is TGCGCCACCACCTCAGCGGGGCGCAGTGAGCAGTTCTTC. Its protein is CATTSAGRSEQFF.

By sample share, this clonotype is large. V is TRBV19 and J is TRBJ2-7; D may correspond to TRBD1 or TRBD2 (5 bases each). The V gene lost 10 bases and the J gene lost 5 bases, with 21 bases spanning the gap. Germline V gene data show CDR1 as LNHDA and CDR2 as SQIVND (reference sequence). The CDR3 has 14 residues. The CDR3 region has the DNA TGTGCCACCTCCTCGACTGGGGGTATTCACGAGCAGTACTTC. This gives the protein CATSSTGGIHEQYF.

In this sample, this clonotype is medium-sized. V usage is TRBV25-1 and J usage is TRBJ2-3; D is perhaps TRBD2 (6 bases). The CDR3 loop spans 13 amino acids. Germline V gene sequence: CDR1 MGHDK, CDR2 SYGVNS. Trimming cost V 11 bases and J 2 bases, with 14 bases left between them. This chain's CDR3 is CAGGSGNTDTQYF. CDR3 nucleotide sequence: TGTGCCGGAGGGAGCGGAAACACAGATACGCAGTATTTT.

This clonotype is large (0.1 to 1%) by share. The chain joins TRBV7-2 to TRBJ1-6; D may be TRBD1 (6 bases). CDR1 and CDR2 (germline): SGHTA, FQGNSA. The germline V and J ends were trimmed by 2 bases and 3 bases, with 14 bases remaining between them. The CDR3 spans 17 residues. The CDR3 region has the DNA TGTGCCAGCAGCTTACTCCGACAGGACATCTATAATTCACCCCTCCACTTT. Translating it yields CASSLLRQDIYNSPLHF.

By proportion, this clonotype is medium-sized (0.01 to 0.1%). The chain employs TRBV9 and TRBJ2-1, with 14 positions matching TRBD2. The CDR3 sequence is 18 residues long. In germline, CDR1 is SGDLS, CDR2 YYNGEE. The J segment lost 8 bases and the V segment lost 0 bases, leaving 10 bases of the junction unmatched. The CDR3 nucleotides read TGTGCCAGCAGCGTAGAGGGACTAGCGGGGGCCCCCGGCGATGAGCAGTTCTTC. As protein: CASSVEGLAGAPGDEQFF.

The V gene is TRBV28, the J gene TRBJ2-1; weak D call: TRBD1 (6 bases). Germline lookup yields CDR1 MDHEN and CDR2 SYDVKM. The V end was cut by 6 bases, the J end by 7 bases, with 16 bases between. The CDR3 covers 14 residues. DNA of the CDR3: TGTGCCAGCAGCCCGCCAGGGGTGCAGAATGAGCAGTTCTTC. Translation: CASSPPGVQNEQFF.

This clonotype qualifies as large (0.1 to 1%). This sequence joins TRBV2 and TRBJ2-3; D might be TRBD1 (5 bases). CDR1 and CDR2 (germline): SNHLY, FYNNEI. V shed 6 bases and J shed 2 bases, with 15 bases lying between them. The CDR3 consists of 15 residues. The CDR3 sequence: CASSPVEGDTDTQYF. CDR3 bases: TGTGCCAGCAGCCCTGTTGAAGGGGACACAGATACGCAGTATTTT. The entire variable domain, with the rest obtained from reference TRBV2 and TRBJ2-3, is as follows: EPEVTQTPSHQVTQMGQEVILRCVPISNHLYFYWYRQILGQKVEFLVSFYNNEISEKSEIFDDQFSVERPDGSNFTLKIRSTKLEDSAMYFCASSPVEGDTDTQYFGPGTRLTVL.

By share, this clonotype counts as large. This chain connects TRBV11-2 to TRBJ1-1; 8 bases fit TRBD1. Germline V lookup: CDR1 SGHAT, CDR2 FQNNGV. Trimming removed 5 bases from V and 5 bases from J; junction bases left unmatched: 10. This CDR3 region has 15 residues. Written as DNA, the CDR3 is TGTGCCAGCAGCCCGCGACAGGGGTCGAGGACTGAAGCTTTCTTT. Encoded protein: CASSPRQGSRTEAFF.

This clonotype is categorized as large. The chain has TRBV2 and TRBJ1-1; D is ambiguous. The V end was cut by 7 bases, the J end by 3 bases, with 15 bases between. The CDR3 totals 14 residues. CDR1 and CDR2 (germline): SNHLY, FYNNEI. The DNA of the CDR3 is TGTGCCAGCAATCACGAGGGCTGGGACACTGAAGCTTTCTTT. Translating gives CASNHEGWDTEAFF.

This clonotype was recorded a few times. The chain uses TRBV19 and TRBJ2-7, with 10 bases fitting TRBD1. From germline, CDR1 is LNHDA and CDR2 SQIVND (reference sequence). CDR3 length: 14 residues. J was trimmed by 4 bases and V by 8 bases; bases with no gene match: 8. The CDR3 nucleotides are TGTGCCAGTGAGGCGACAGGGGGCATTTACGAGCAGTACTTC. Its protein product is CASEATGGIYEQYF.

This clonotype was counted between two and nine times. The chain joins TRBV28 to TRBJ2-1; a weak D match, TRBD1 (6 bases). Looked up from germline, CDR1 is MDHEN and CDR2 is SYDVKM. This CDR3 contains 14 residues. V shed 6 bases and J shed 7 bases, with 16 bases lying between them. CDR3 DNA sequence: TGTGCCAGCAGCCTGCCAGGGGTGCAGAATGAGCAGTTCTTC. Translated: CASSLPGVQNEQFF.

Comment on this clonotype: A read error may explain this, as a much larger clone is one base away. The V call is TRBV19, the J call TRBJ2-7, with TRBD1 matching over 10 bases. Per the germline V gene, CDR1 is LNHDA and CDR2 is SQIVND (reference sequence). V shed 10 bases and J 3 bases; nucleotides not matched to a gene: 9. The CDR3 runs to 14 residues. The CDR3 DNA sequence: TGTGCCACTCAAACGACAGGGGGCCTCTACGAGCAGTACTTC. It encodes CATQTTGGLYEQYF.

Details on this clonotype: A much larger clone differs from this one at a single base, so this may be a read error. The chain employs TRBV2 and TRBJ1-5, with no clear D. Germline lookup yields CDR1 SNHLY and CDR2 FYNNEI. The V end lost 6 bases, the J end lost 7 bases, and 7 bases lay between the germline ends. This CDR3 has 11 amino acids. The CDR3 sequence: CASRENQPQHF. The CDR3 DNA is TGTGCCAGCAGGGAGAACCAGCCCCAGCATTTT.

This chain joins TRBV19 and TRBJ2-7, with 10 bases matching TRBD1. Germline CDR1 LNHDA, CDR2 SQIVND (reference sequence). Trimming took 10 bases from V and 3 from J; bases not matched to a gene: 9. The CDR3 spans 14 residues. CDR3 DNA sequence: TGTGCCACTCAACGGACAGGGGGGATCTACGAGCAGTACTTC. It encodes CATQRTGGIYEQYF. Full variable domain (missing parts from reference TRBV19 and TRBJ2-7): DGGITQSPKYLFRKEGQNVTLSCEQNLNHDAMYWYRQDPGQGLRLIYYSQIVNDFQKGDIAEGYSVSREKKESFPLTVTSAQKNPTAFYLCATQRTGGIYEQYFGPGTRLTVT.

This sequence joins TRBV13 and TRBJ2-3, with 7 nucleotides matching TRBD2. V shed 4 bases and J 0 bases; nucleotides not matched to a gene: 19. The CDR3 runs to 20 residues. Germline V gene sequence: CDR1 PRHDT, CDR2 FYEKMQ (reference sequence). CDR3: CASSSTGERDGFSSTDTQYF. For the CDR3, the DNA is TGTGCCAGCAGCTCAACCGGGGAGCGGGATGGCTTCAGTAGCACAGATACGCAGTATTTT.

This clonotype is categorized as large. The chain uses TRBV12-3 or TRBV12-4 and TRBJ2-2; possibly TRBD1 or TRBD2 for D (6 bases each). The CDR3 extends over 13 amino acids. V gave up 6 bases and J gave up 6 bases, with 11 bases separating them. CDR3 sequence reads: CASSYREAGELFF. The DNA for the CDR3 is TGTGCCAGCAGCTACAGGGAGGCCGGGGAGCTGTTTTTT.

Sample share makes this clonotype medium-sized (0.01 to 0.1%). The chain combines TRBV19 with TRBJ2-4, with TRBD1 as a possible D gene (6 bases). CDR3 length: 13 residues. The V and J ends lost 6 bases and 6 bases respectively, with 12 bases between them. The germline V gene has CDR1 LNHDA and CDR2 SQIVND (reference sequence). The CDR3 sequence is CASRDSLGNIQYF. For the CDR3, the DNA is TGTGCCAGTAGGGACAGCCTGGGAAACATTCAGTACTTC.

This rearrangement joins TRBV13 to TRBJ2-3; the D call may be TRBD1 or TRBD2 (6 bases each). CDR3 length equals 15 residues. Trimming left V 9 bases short and J 0 bases short, with 16 bases between. Germline loops: CDR1 PRHDT, CDR2 FYEKMQ (reference sequence). CDR3 in DNA: TGTGCCAGTCACCATAGGGGGGTGAGCACAGATACGCAGTATTTT. Translating gives CASHHRGVSTDTQYF.

In this sample, this clonotype is large. The chain joins TRBV19 to TRBJ2-1; D unclear. Germline V lookup: CDR1 LNHDA, CDR2 SQIVND (reference sequence). The CDR3 has 12 residues. Trimming took off 3 bases at V and 9 bases at J, with 9 bases between the two ends. CDR3 DNA: TGTGCCAGTAGTATTGGTTGGACTGAGCAGTTCTTC. This codes for CASSIGWTEQFF.